This paragraph covers one T cell receptor beta chain sequence. The J segment lost 2 bases and the V segment lost 1 base, leaving 11 bases of the junction unmatched. Germline V gives CDR1 SGHAT, CDR2 FQNNGV. The CDR3 totals 17 residues. Assay: immunoSEQ multiplex PCR; the TCRdb copy retains only in-frame clones and omits some. Of about 2.1 million clones in the sample, about 92% were seen once. Naive CD8 cells lacked CD45RO and underwent positive selection for CCR7, leaving out terminally differentiated effector memory CD45RA+ cells. This specimen comes from a study of shared clonotypes between healthy human individuals.

What was sequenced was naive CD8+ T cells from PBMCs. The clonotype was recovered from a man aged 18 to 29 in good health. Some clones in this sample may be carry-over from other donors' samples. The chain joins TRBV11-2 to TRBJ2-7, with TRBD1 identical over 7 bases. CDR3 sequence: CASSLALGQELPYEQYF. CDR3 in DNA: TGTGCCAGCAGCTTAGCGTTAGGACAGGAGCTTCCCTACGAGCAGTACTTC.